A single TCR beta chain is shown here with its context. The sample originates from a study of blood T cell repertoires in COVID-19. The CDR3 consists of 16 residues. Germline CDR1 SEHNR, CDR2 FQNEAQ (reference sequence). J lost 7 bases, V lost 4 bases, and 12 bases had no gene match. Per the original data handling: Amplifying reference gene primers gave estimates of nucleated cell counts. The table came from immunoSEQ multiplex PCR; TCRdb's copy has only in-frame clones and leaves some out. The DNA was the basis for D and trimming; V, J and clone size are from that table. This sample carries about 250,000 clones, around 85% of them seen once, and the ten largest clones take 5% to 7%.

The rearrangement uses TRBV7-9 and TRBJ2-1; 8 positions match TRBD2. Sequenced sample: peripheral blood. This TCR derives from a woman aged 55-69 years with active or convalescent COVID-19. In DNA, the CDR3 is TGTGCCAGCAGCTCATACACCGGGGGGGCGGGAAATGAGCAGTTCTTC. Amino acids: CASSSYTGGAGNEQFF.